Shown below are 22 T cell receptor beta chains from a single sample sequenced in a study of shared clonotypes between healthy human individuals (dated by TCRdb to the early 2020s). Library preparation was by the immunoSEQ multiplex PCR assay. TCRdb stores this immuneACCESS table with in-frame sequences only. Part of the clones is absent; in the studies checked, under half of the shortfall reflects unresolved V genes, and no reason is known for the rest. This sample gives 2 million to 2.5 million clones in total; 90% to 96% of them show up just once. The ten largest make up 0.1% to 0.15% of the sample. The specimen sequenced was naive CD4+ T cells sorted from blood. The sample's cell subset or site label, in plain terms: CD45RA+ positively selected. The receptors here all came from a man aged 18 to 29 in good health.

V gene TRBV5-6 combines with J gene TRBJ1-4; perhaps TRBD1 as D (5 bases). Germline values: CDR1 SGHDT, CDR2 YYEEEE. V lost 4 bases to trimming and J lost 2 bases, with 12 bases between them. There are 15 residues in the CDR3. DNA of the CDR3: TGTGCCAGCAGCCGCAGCAGGGATACTAATGAAAAACTGTTTTTT. Translation: CASSRSRDTNEKLFF.

The chain employs TRBV9 and TRBJ2-5; 7 nucleotides align to TRBD1. J lost 5 bases, V lost 2 bases, and 9 bases had no gene match. Germline CDR1 is SGDLS and CDR2 is YYNGEE. The CDR3 loop spans 15 amino acids. The CDR3 bases are TGTGCCAGCAGCGTTAACCCCCAGGGGGTTGAGACCCAGTACTTC. Translated: CASSVNPQGVETQYF.

V gene TRBV6-1 combines with J gene TRBJ2-5; 8 positions agree with TRBD2. The CDR3 is made up of 18 amino acids. With 2 bases clipped from V and 4 bases from J, the junction kept 15 bases outside the gene matches. CDR1 and CDR2 from the germline V gene are MNHNS and SASEGT. This CDR3 is CASSEISTGTSGGETQYF. CDR3 DNA: TGTGCCAGCAGTGAAATCAGTACCGGGACTAGTGGTGGAGAGACCCAGTACTTC.

The chain has TRBV18 and TRBJ2-3; D remains ambiguous. The CDR3 runs 13 residues. Per germline, CDR1 KGHSH and CDR2 LQKENI. V lost 6 bases and J 2 bases, leaving 9 bases between the germline ends. CDR3 amino acids: CASSPATTDTQYF. The CDR3 DNA sequence: TGTGCCAGCTCCCCGGCCACCACAGATACGCAGTATTTT.

The rearrangement uses TRBV28 and TRBJ1-2, with 9 bases matching TRBD1. Germline CDR1 and CDR2: MDHEN and SYDVKM. This CDR3 contains 14 residues. The V segment lost 4 bases and the J segment 6 bases; nucleotides outside the gene matches: 6. The CDR3 coding sequence is TGTGCCAGCAGTTCCACAGGGGGCGGGGATGGCTACACCTTC. It translates to CASSSTGGGDGYTF.

The rearrangement links TRBV5-1 to TRBJ2-5; perhaps D is TRBD1 or TRBD2 (5 bases each). The CDR3 is made up of 15 amino acids. The ends were cut back, 4 bases at V and 4 bases at J, with 17 bases in the middle. CDR1 is SGHRS and CDR2 is YFSETQ in the germline V gene. The DNA for the CDR3 is TGCGCCAGCAGCATTCAGACAACGGGGCTAGAGACCCAGTACTTC. It is translated as CASSIQTTGLETQYF.

The V call is TRBV28, the J call TRBJ1-5; 11 positions match TRBD1. The germline V gene encodes CDR1 MDHEN and CDR2 SYDVKM. V lost 5 bases, J lost 3 bases, and 6 bases stayed unmatched. This CDR3 spans 16 amino acids. The CDR3 protein is CASSPGDRGINQPQHF. DNA for the CDR3: TGTGCCAGCAGTCCAGGGGACAGGGGGATCAATCAGCCCCAGCATTTT.

The chain links TRBV7-9 to TRBJ1-5; D might be TRBD1 (6 bases). The CDR3 extends over 19 amino acids. The germline CDR1 and CDR2 sequences are SEHNR and FQNEAQ (reference sequence). Trimming removed 5 bases at V and 2 bases at J, with 25 bases between. Here the CDR3 reads CASSAAGRGGNFRNQPQHF. The CDR3 DNA is TGTGCCAGCAGCGCTGCTGGGAGAGGGGGAAACTTTCGCAATCAGCCCCAGCATTTT.

V is TRBV6-5 and J is TRBJ1-1, with D uncertain. V lost 2 bases, J lost 2 bases, and 6 bases lay in between. The CDR3 runs 13 residues. Germline V CDR1 and CDR2: MNHEY, SVGAGI. The DNA for the CDR3 is TGTGCCAGCAGTTACCTTCCCAACACTGAAGCTTTCTTT. Encoded protein: CASSYLPNTEAFF.

The rearrangement joins TRBV27 to TRBJ1-4; 7 bases agree with TRBD1. The CDR3 contains 15 residues. The J segment lost 2 bases and the V segment lost 5 bases, leaving 5 bases of the junction unmatched. Looked up from germline, CDR1 is MNHEY and CDR2 is SMNVEV (reference sequence). In nucleotides, the CDR3 is TGTGCCAGCAGTAAGACAGGGAGCACTAATGAAAAACTGTTTTTT. Encoded protein: CASSKTGSTNEKLFF.

The chain combines TRBV6-6 with TRBJ2-7, with a possible D match to TRBD2 (5 bases). Trimming stripped 2 bases from V and 7 bases from J, with 18 bases between. This CDR3 spans 15 amino acids. Germline CDR1 and CDR2: MNHNY and SVGAGI (reference sequence). The CDR3 loop is CASSYVDWGSGEQYF. In DNA form, the CDR3 reads TGTGCCAGCAGTTACGTGGACTGGGGTAGTGGGGAGCAGTACTTC.

The chain employs TRBV11-3 and TRBJ2-3; D is possibly TRBD1 (5 bases). The CDR3 length is 15 residues. The germline V gene has CDR1 SGHNT and CDR2 YENEEA. The V end was cut by 0 bases, the J end by 4 bases, with 11 bases between. CDR3 sequence reads: CASSLDYRFSDTQYF. The CDR3 DNA reads TGTGCCAGCAGCTTAGATTACAGGTTCTCAGATACGCAGTATTTT.

This chain connects TRBV5-1 to TRBJ1-4, with D possibly matching TRBD1 (5 bases). V was cut by 5 bases and J by 1 base, with 9 bases left in between. The CDR3 extends over 14 amino acids. Per germline, CDR1 SGHRS and CDR2 YFSETQ. CDR3 region: CASRNQGTNEKLFF. The CDR3 DNA reads as TGCGCCAGCAGAAATCAGGGAACTAATGAAAAACTGTTTTTT.

The genes are TRBV6-1 and TRBJ1-6; D may be TRBD1 (6 bases). Trimming removed 3 bases at V and 3 bases at J, with 12 bases between. The CDR3 covers 16 residues. Per germline, CDR1 MNHNS and CDR2 SASEGT. CDR3 sequence reads: CASSDTGYFYNSPLHF. For the CDR3, the DNA is TGTGCCAGCAGTGACACAGGGTACTTCTATAATTCACCCCTCCACTTT.

The CDR3, as DNA: TGTGCCAGCAGTGCCCTAACAGGGGCCGGCTATGGCTACACCTTC. Encoded protein: CASSALTGAGYGYTF. The chain carries TRBV6-1 and TRBJ1-2; 7 nucleotides agree with TRBD1. Trimming took 4 bases from V and 4 from J; bases not matched to a gene: 9. CDR1 MNHNS and CDR2 SASEGT come from the germline V gene. The CDR3 contains 15 residues.

A note on this clone: Other DNA sequences in this sample translate to the same CDR3. The chain links TRBV30 to TRBJ2-1; perhaps TRBD2 as D (5 bases). This CDR3 has 12 amino acids. CDR1 and CDR2 from the germline V gene are GTSNPN and SVGIG (reference sequence). V lost 2 bases and J 7 bases, leaving 9 bases between the germline ends. The CDR3 DNA reads as TGTGCCTGGAGTTACCGGGGAAATGAGCAGTTCTTC. The encoded protein is CAWSYRGNEQFF.

The rearrangement links TRBV28 to TRBJ2-3, with D hard to call. The germline V gene encodes CDR1 MDHEN and CDR2 SYDVKM. V was cut by 7 bases and J by 7 bases, with 9 bases left in between. The CDR3 is made up of 11 amino acids. CDR3 nucleotides: TGTGCCAGCACCCAGTTGTATACGCAGTATTTT. Translated: CASTQLYTQYF.

The gene calls are TRBV5-1 and TRBJ2-3, with D tentatively TRBD1 or TRBD2 (5 bases each). Germline V gene data show CDR1 as SGHRS and CDR2 as YFSETQ. The CDR3 has 12 amino acids. Trimming took off 4 bases at V and 9 bases at J, with 12 bases between the two ends. CDR3 sequence reads: CASSDDRLTQYF. CDR3 DNA sequence: TGCGCCAGCAGCGACGACAGACTAACGCAGTATTTT. The whole variable domain, remainder taken from reference TRBV5-1 and TRBJ2-3, is KAGVTQTPRYLIKTRGQQVTLSCSPISGHRSVSWYQQTPGQGLQFLFEYFSETQRNKGNFPGRFSGRQFSNSRSEMNVSTLELGDSALYLCASSDDRLTQYFGPGTRLTVL.

This clone was detected a few times. The chain employs TRBV6-6 and TRBJ1-5, with D possibly matching TRBD1 (5 bases). This CDR3 is 14 amino acids long. Deletions cut 6 bases from V and 0 bases from J, with 9 bases between. CDR1 MNHNY and CDR2 SVGAGI come from the germline V gene (reference sequence). The CDR3 region has the DNA TGTGCCAGCAGCTGGGGGGATAGCAATCAGCCCCAGCATTTT. Its translation is CASSWGDSNQPQHF.

This rearrangement joins TRBV6-6 to TRBJ2-3, with TRBD2 matching over 10 bases. Germline values: CDR1 MNHNY, CDR2 SVGAGI (reference sequence). The CDR3 has 15 amino acids. After removal of 0 bases from V and 8 bases from J, the junction contained 5 bases not matched to a gene. The DNA for the CDR3 is TGTGCCAGCAGTTACTCCAGCGGGGGGGCCTTTACGCAGTATTTT. Translation gives CASSYSSGGAFTQYF.

Only one count was recorded for this clone. The chain carries TRBV19 and TRBJ2-1; D remains ambiguous. V lost 4 bases, J lost 6 bases, and 19 bases lay in between. This CDR3 region has 16 residues. Germline loops: CDR1 LNHDA, CDR2 SQIVND (reference sequence). This chain's CDR3 is CASSSLRVVVGNEQFF. DNA of the CDR3: TGTGCCAGTAGTAGCTTACGGGTTGTGGTTGGCAATGAGCAGTTCTTC.

V and J are TRBV21-1 and TRBJ2-3; TRBD2, the table's D call, was not compared with the DNA. TRBV21-1 is a known pseudogene. The CDR3 runs 13 residues. CDR3 coding DNA: TGTGCCAGCAGCAAACTAGGGGGGAGGGGGCAGTATTTT. Protein sequence: CASSKLGGRGQYF.